This T cell receptor beta chain appears in the sequencing data of a study of T cells in Graves' hyperthyroidism and ophthalmopathy. The study's findings and limits: Blood also showed most of the thyroid clonotypes that were expanded above 0.001. Before onset, by a median of 6.5 months, the model predicted ophthalmopathy.

Authors of the study amplified TCR beta CDR3 regions from RNA transcripts. In the first-round RT-PCR of the TCR CDR3, the HTBI primer set was used. TCRdb itself ran the multiplex PCR reads through MiXCR, one entry per CDR3 protein. Of fewer than 450,000 distinct CDR3 sequences in the sample, 13% to 15% were seen once. A roughly 10 ml volume of fresh peripheral blood provided the PBMCs. The germline V gene has CDR1 SEHNR and CDR2 FQNEAQ (reference sequence). CDR3 length: 17 amino acids. Trimming removed 1 base at V and 1 base at J, with 13 bases between. The table lists this clonotype with many counts. The antigen is undetermined.

The rearrangement links TRBV7-9 to TRBJ2-2, with D uncertain. Sequencing used blood. The sequence derives from a woman between 55 and 75 years old with Graves' ophthalmopathy. DNA of the CDR3: TGTGCCAGCAGCTTAGTAGCCCAGGTGCAGAACACCGGGGAGCTGTTTTTT. It yields the protein CASSLVAQVQNTGELFF. Complete variable domain (other parts from reference TRBV7-9 and TRBJ2-2): DTGVSQNPRHKITKRGQNVTFRCDPISEHNRLYWYRQTLGQGPEFLTYFQNEAQLEKSRLLSDRFSAERPKGSFSTLEIQRTEQGDSAMYLCASSLVAQVQNTGELFFGEGSRLTVL.